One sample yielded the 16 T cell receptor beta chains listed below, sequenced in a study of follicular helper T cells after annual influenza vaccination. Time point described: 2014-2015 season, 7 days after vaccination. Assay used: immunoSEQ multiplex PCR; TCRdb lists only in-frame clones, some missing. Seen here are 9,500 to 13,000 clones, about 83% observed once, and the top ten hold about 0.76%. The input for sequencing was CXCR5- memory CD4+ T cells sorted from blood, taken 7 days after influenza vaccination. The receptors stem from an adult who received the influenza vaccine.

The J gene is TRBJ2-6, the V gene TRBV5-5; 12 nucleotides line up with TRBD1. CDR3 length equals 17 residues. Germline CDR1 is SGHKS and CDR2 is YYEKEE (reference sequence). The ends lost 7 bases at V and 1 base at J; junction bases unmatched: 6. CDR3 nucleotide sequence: TGTGCCAGCGAACCGGGACAGGGGGCATCTGGGGCCAACGTCCTGACTTTC. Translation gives CASEPGQGASGANVLTF.

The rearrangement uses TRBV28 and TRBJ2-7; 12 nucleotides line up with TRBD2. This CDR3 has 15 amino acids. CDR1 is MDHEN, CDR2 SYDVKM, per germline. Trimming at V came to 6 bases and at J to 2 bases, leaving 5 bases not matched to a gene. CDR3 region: CASRSASGGAYEQYF. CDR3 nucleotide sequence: TGTGCCAGCAGGTCCGCTAGCGGGGGGGCCTACGAGCAGTACTTC. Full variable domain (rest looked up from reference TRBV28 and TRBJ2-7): DVKVTQSSRYLVKRTGEKVFLECVQDMDHENMFWYRQDPGLGLRLIYFSYDVKMKEKGDIPEGYSVSREKKERFSLILESASTNQTSMYLCASRSASGGAYEQYFGPGTRLTVT.

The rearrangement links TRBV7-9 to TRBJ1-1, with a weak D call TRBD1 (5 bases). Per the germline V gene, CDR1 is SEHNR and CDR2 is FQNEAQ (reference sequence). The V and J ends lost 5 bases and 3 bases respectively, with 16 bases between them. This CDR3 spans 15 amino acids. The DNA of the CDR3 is TGTGCCAGCAGCCATATCCAGGGCACTTACACTGAAGCTTTCTTT. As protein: CASSHIQGTYTEAFF.

Written as DNA, the CDR3 is TGTGCCAGTAAGGGGGCTTGGGCAACTAATGAAAAACTGTTTTTT. Its translation: CASKGAWATNEKLFF. The chain links TRBV19 to TRBJ1-4, with 7 bases fitting TRBD1. CDR3 length: 15 amino acids. The V gene end was trimmed by 7 bases and the J gene end by 0 bases; junction bases not matched to a gene: 5. Germline V gene lookup returns CDR1 LNHDA and CDR2 SQIVND (reference sequence). Full variable domain (outside the CDR3, taken from reference TRBV19 and TRBJ1-4): DGGITQSPKYLFRKEGQNVTLSCEQNLNHDAMYWYRQDPGQGLRLIYYSQIVNDFQKGDIAEGYSVSREKKESFPLTVTSAQKNPTAFYLCASKGAWATNEKLFFGSGTQLSVL.

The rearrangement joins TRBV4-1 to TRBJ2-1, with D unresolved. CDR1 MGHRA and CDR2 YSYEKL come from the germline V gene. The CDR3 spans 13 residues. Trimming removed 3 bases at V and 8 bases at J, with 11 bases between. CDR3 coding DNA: TGCGCCAGCAGCCACGCCTACTTGGATGAGCAGTTCTTC. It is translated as CASSHAYLDEQFF.

The CDR3 region has the DNA TGTGCCAGCAGCTTAGCGCTGGAGAGTGGGACGAATGAAAAACTGTTTTTT. Amino acids: CASSLALESGTNEKLFF. V gene TRBV7-8 combines with J gene TRBJ1-4; possibly TRBD1 for D (5 bases). Germline CDR1 reads SGHVS; CDR2 reads FQNEAQ. The CDR3 contains 17 residues. Trimming removed 0 bases from V and 5 bases from J, with 16 bases in between.

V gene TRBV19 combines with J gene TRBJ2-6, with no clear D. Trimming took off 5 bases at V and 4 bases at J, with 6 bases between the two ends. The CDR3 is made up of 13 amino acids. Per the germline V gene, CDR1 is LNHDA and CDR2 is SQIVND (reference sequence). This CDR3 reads CASSDRGANVLTF. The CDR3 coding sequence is TGTGCCAGTAGTGATCGCGGGGCCAACGTCCTGACTTTC.

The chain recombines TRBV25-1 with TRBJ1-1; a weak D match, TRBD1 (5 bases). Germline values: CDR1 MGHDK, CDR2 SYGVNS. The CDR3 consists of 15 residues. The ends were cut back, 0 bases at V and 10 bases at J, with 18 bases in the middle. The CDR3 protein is CASSEYGTYSGGAFF. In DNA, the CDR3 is TGTGCCAGCAGTGAATACGGGACGTACTCGGGCGGAGCTTTCTTT.

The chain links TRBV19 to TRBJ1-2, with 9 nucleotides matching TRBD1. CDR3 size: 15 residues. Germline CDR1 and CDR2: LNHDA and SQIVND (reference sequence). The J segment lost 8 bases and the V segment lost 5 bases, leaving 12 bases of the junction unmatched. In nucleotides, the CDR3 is TGTGCCAGTAGTCCCGGGACAGGGTACAGGACGGGCTACACCTTC. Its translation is CASSPGTGYRTGYTF. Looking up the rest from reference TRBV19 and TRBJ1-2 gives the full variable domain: DGGITQSPKYLFRKEGQNVTLSCEQNLNHDAMYWYRQDPGQGLRLIYYSQIVNDFQKGDIAEGYSVSREKKESFPLTVTSAQKNPTAFYLCASSPGTGYRTGYTFGSGTRLTVV.

Here the CDR3 reads CASSRAGLTYEQYF. The DNA for the CDR3 is TGTGCCAGCAGCCGAGCGGGACTCACCTACGAGCAGTACTTC. The chain links TRBV7-6 to TRBJ2-7; TRBD2 aligns across 7 bases. The CDR3 length is 14 residues. From germline, CDR1 is SGHVS and CDR2 FNYEAQ. J was trimmed by 2 bases and V by 5 bases; bases with no gene match: 6.

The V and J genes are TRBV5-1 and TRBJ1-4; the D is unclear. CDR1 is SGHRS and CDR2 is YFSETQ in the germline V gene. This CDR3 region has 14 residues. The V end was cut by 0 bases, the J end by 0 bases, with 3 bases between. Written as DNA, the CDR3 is TGCGCCAGCAGCTTGGATTCAACTAATGAAAAACTGTTTTTT. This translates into CASSLDSTNEKLFF.

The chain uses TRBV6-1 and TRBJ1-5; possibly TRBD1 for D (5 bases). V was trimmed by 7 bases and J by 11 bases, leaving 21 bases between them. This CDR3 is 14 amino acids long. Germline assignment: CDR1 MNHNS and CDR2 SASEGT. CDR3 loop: CASTGWQVLEAQHF. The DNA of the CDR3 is TGTGCCAGCACAGGGTGGCAGGTCCTCGAAGCCCAGCATTTT.

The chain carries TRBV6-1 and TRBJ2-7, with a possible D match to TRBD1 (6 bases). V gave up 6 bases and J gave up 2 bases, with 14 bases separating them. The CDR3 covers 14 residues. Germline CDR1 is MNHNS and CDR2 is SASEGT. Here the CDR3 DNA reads TGTGCCAGCAGAGACACAGGGTCCCCCTACGAGCAGTACTTC. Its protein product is CASRDTGSPYEQYF.

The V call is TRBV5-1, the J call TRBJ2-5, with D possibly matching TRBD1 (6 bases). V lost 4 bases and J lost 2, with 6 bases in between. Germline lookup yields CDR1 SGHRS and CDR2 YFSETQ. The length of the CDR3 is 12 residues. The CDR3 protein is CASSRGQETQYF. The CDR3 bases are TGCGCCAGCAGCAGGGGGCAAGAGACCCAGTACTTC.

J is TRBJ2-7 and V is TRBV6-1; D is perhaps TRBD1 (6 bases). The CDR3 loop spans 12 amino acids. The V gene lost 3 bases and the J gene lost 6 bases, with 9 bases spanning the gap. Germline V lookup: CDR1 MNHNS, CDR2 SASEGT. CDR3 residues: CASSDQGFEQYF. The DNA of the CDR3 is TGTGCCAGCAGTGATCAGGGGTTCGAGCAGTACTTC.

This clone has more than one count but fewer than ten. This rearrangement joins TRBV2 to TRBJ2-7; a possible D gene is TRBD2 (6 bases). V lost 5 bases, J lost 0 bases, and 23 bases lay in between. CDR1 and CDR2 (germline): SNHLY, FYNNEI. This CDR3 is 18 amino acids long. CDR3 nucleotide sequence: TGTGCCAGCAGTAAGGCCTCGGCTAGCGCGATGAGCTCCTACGAGCAGTACTTC. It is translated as CASSKASASAMSSYEQYF.